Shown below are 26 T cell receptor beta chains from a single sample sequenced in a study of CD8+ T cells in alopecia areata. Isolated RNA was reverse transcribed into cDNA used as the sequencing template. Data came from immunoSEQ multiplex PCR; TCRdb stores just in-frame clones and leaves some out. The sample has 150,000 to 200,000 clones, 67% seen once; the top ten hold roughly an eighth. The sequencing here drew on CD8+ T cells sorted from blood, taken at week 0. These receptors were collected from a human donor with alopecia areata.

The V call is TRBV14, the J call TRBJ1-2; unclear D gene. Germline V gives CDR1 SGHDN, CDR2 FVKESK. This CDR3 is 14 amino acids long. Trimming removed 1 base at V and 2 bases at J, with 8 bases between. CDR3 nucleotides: TGTGCCAGCAGCCAAGGTTGGGGAAACTATGGCTACACCTTC. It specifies CASSQGWGNYGYTF.

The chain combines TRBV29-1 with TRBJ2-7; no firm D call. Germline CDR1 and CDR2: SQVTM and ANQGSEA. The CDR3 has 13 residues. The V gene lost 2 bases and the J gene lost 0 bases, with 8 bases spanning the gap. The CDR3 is CSVEIRSSYEQYF. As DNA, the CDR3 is TGCAGCGTTGAAATCAGGTCCTCCTACGAGCAGTACTTC.

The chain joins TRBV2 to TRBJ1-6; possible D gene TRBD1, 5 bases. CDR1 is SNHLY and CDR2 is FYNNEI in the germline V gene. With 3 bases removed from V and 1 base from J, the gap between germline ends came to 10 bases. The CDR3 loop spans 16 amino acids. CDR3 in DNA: TGTGCCAGCAGTGATGGGGGAAGGTCCTATAATTCACCCCTCCACTTT. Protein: CASSDGGRSYNSPLHF.

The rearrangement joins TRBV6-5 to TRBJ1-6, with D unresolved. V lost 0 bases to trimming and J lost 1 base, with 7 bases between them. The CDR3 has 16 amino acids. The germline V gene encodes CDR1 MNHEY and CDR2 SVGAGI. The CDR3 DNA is TGTGCCAGCAGTTACTCGGAAGGTTCCTATAATTCACCCCTCCACTTT. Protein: CASSYSEGSYNSPLHF.

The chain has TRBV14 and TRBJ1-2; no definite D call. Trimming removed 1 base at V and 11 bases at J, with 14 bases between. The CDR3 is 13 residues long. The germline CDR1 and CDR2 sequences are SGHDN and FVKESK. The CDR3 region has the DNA TGTGCCAGCAGCCAAGGGACGGCCCCGCGGTACACCTTC. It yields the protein CASSQGTAPRYTF.

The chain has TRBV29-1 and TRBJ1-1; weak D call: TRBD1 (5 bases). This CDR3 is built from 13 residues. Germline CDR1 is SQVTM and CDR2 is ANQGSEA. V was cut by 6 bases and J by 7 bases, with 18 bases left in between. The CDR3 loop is CSVPGRRGSEAFF. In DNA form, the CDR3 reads TGCAGCGTCCCAGGGCGGAGAGGGAGTGAAGCTTTCTTT.

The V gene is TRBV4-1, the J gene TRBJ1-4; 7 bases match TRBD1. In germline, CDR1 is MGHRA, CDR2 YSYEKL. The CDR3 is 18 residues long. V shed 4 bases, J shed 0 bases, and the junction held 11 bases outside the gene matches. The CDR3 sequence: CASSRRRDRYSTNEKLFF. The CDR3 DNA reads TGCGCCAGCAGCCGCCGCCGGGACAGATATTCAACTAATGAAAAACTGTTTTTT.

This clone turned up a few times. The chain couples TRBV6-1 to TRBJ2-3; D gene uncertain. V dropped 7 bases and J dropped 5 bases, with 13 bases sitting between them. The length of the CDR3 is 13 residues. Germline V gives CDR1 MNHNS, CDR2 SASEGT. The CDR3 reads CASMPGYGDTQYF. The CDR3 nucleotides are TGTGCCAGCATGCCGGGCTATGGAGATACGCAGTATTTT.

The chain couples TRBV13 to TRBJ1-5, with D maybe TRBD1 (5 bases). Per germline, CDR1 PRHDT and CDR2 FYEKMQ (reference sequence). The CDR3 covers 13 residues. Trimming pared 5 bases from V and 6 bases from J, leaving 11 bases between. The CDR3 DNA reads TGTGCCAGCAGCCCCGGGGGGGGTCAGCCCCAGCATTTT. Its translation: CASSPGGGQPQHF.

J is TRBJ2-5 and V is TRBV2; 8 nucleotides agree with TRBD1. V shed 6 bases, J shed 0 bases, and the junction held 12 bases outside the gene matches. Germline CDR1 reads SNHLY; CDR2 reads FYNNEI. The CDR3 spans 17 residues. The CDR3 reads CASSDSDRGEYQETQYF. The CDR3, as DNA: TGTGCCAGCAGCGATTCCGACAGGGGAGAGTACCAAGAGACCCAGTACTTC.

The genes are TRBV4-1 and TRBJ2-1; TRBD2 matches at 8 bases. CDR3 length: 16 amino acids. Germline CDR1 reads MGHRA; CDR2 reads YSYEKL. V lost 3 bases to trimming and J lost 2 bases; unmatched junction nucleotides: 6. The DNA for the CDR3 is TGCGCCAGCAGCCAGCGGGGGGCAGGCCCCTACAATGAGCAGTTCTTC. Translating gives CASSQRGAGPYNEQFF.

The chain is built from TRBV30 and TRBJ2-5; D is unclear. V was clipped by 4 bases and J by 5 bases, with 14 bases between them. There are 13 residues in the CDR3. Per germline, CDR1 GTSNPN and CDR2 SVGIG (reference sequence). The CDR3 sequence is CAWTTAPWETQYF. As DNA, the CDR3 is TGTGCCTGGACCACAGCTCCCTGGGAGACCCAGTACTTC.

CDR3 DNA sequence: TGTGCCAGCAGTCCCTCGCGGACAGGCTACTACGAGCAGTACTTC. Protein: CASSPSRTGYYEQYF. J is TRBJ2-7 and V is TRBV27; 7 bases map to TRBD1. Germline CDR1 MNHEY, CDR2 SMNVEV (reference sequence). The CDR3 has 15 amino acids. Trimming cost V 5 bases and J 3 bases; bases outside gene matches: 10.

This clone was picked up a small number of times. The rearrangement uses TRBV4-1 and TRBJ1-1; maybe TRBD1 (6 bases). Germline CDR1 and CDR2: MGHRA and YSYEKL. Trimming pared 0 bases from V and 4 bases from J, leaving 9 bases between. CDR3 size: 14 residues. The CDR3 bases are TGCGCCAGCAGCCAAGAAGGGGGGCTCACTGAAGCTTTCTTT. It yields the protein CASSQEGGLTEAFF.

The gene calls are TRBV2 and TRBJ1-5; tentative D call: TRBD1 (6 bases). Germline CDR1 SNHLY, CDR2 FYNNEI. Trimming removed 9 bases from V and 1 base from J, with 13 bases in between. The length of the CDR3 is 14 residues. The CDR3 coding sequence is TGTGCCAGTACTACAGGGCAGAGCAATCAGCCCCAGCATTTT. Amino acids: CASTTGQSNQPQHF.

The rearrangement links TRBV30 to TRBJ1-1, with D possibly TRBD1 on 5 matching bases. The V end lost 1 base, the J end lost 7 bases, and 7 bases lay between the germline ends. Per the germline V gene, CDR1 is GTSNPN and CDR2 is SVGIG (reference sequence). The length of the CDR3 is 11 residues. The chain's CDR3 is CAWSAGSEAFF. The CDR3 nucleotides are TGTGCCTGGAGTGCAGGGAGTGAAGCTTTCTTT.

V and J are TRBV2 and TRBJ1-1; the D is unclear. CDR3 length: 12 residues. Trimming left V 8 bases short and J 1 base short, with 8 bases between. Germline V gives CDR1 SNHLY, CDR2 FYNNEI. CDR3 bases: TGTGCCAGCCCAACGTCGAACACTGAAGCTTTCTTT. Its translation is CASPTSNTEAFF.

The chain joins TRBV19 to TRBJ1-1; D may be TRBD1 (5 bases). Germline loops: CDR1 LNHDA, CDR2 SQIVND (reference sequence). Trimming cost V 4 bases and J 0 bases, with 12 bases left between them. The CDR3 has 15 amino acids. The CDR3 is CASSTLDNMNTEAFF. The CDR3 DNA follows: TGTGCCAGTAGTACCCTGGACAATATGAACACTGAAGCTTTCTTT. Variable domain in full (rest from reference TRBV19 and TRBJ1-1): DGGITQSPKYLFRKEGQNVTLSCEQNLNHDAMYWYRQDPGQGLRLIYYSQIVNDFQKGDIAEGYSVSREKKESFPLTVTSAQKNPTAFYLCASSTLDNMNTEAFFGQGTRLTVV.

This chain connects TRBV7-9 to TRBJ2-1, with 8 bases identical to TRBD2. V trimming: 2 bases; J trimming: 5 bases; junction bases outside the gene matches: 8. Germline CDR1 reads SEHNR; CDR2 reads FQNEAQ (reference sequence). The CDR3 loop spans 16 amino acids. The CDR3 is CASSLTPGLGNNEQFF. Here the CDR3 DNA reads TGTGCCAGCAGCTTAACTCCGGGACTAGGGAACAATGAGCAGTTCTTC.

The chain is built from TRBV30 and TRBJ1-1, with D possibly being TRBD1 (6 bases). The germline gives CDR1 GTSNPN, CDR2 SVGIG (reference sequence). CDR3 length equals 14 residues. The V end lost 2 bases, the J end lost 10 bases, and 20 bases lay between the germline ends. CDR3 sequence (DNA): TGTGCCTGGAGTCCAGGGGACATGAGGGTGAGAGCTTTCTTT. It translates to CAWSPGDMRVRAFF.

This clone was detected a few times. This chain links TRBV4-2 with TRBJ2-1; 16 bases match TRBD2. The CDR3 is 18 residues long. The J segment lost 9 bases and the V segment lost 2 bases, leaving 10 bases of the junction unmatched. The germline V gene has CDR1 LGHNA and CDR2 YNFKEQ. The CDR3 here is CASSQHPGLAGGKGEQFF. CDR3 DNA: TGTGCCAGCAGCCAACATCCGGGACTAGCGGGGGGGAAGGGTGAGCAGTTCTTC.

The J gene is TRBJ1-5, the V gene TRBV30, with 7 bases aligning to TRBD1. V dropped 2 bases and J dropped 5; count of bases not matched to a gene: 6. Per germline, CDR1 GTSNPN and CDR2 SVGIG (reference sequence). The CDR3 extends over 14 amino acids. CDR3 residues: CAWSRTGPHQPQHF. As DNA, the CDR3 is TGTGCCTGGAGTCGGACAGGCCCTCATCAGCCCCAGCATTTT.

As DNA, the CDR3 is TGTGCCAGCAGCCAACTAGCGGAATCCTACGAGCAGTACTTC. Translating gives CASSQLAESYEQYF. The chain combines TRBV7-9 with TRBJ2-7; TRBD2 agrees at 8 bases. Germline CDR1 is SEHNR and CDR2 is FQNEAQ (reference sequence). This CDR3 has 14 residues. J gave up 1 base and V 5 bases, and 4 bases lay outside the gene matches.

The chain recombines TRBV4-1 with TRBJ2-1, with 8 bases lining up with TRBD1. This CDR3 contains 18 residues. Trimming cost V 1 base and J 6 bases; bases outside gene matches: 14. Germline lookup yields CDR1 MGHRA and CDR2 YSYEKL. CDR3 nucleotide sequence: TGCGCCAGCAGCCAAGCTCCATTTGACAGGGGATATATCAATGAGCAGTTCTTC. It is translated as CASSQAPFDRGYINEQFF.

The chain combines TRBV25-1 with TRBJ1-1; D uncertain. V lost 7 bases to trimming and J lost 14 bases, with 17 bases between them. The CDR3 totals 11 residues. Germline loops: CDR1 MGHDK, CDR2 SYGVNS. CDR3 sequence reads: CASNDISRSFF. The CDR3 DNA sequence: TGTGCCAGCAATGACATCTCTAGGTCCTTCTTT.

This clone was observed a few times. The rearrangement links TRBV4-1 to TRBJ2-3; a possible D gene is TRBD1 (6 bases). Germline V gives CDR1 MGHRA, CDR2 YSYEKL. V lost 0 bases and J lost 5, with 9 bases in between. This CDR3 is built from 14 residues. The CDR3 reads CASSQDGGQDTQYF. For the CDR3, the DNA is TGCGCCAGCAGCCAAGATGGGGGACAAGATACGCAGTATTTT.